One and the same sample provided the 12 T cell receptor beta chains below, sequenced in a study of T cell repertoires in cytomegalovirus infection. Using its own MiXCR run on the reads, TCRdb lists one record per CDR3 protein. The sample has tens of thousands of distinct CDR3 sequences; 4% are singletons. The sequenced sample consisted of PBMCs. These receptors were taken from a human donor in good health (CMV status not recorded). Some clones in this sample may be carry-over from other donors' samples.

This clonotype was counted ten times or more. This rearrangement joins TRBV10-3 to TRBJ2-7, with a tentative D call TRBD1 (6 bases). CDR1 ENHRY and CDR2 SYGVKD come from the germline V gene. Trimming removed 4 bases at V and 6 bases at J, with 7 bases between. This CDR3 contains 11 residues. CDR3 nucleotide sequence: TGTGCCATCAGTGGCAGGGGCGAGCAGTACTTC. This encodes CAISGRGEQYF.

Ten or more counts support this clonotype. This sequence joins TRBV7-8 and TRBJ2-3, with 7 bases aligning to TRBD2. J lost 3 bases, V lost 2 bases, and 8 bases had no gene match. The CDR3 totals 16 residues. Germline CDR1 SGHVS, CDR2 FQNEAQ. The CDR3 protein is CASSLRLRRETDTQYF. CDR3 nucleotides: TGTGCCAGCAGCTTAAGACTTCGGCGGGAGACAGATACGCAGTATTTT. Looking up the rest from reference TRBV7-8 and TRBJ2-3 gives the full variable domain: GAGVSQSPRYKVAKRGQDVALRCDPISGHVSLFWYQQALGQGPEFLTYFQNEAQLDKSGLPSDRFFAERPEGSVSTLKIQRTQQEDSAVYLCASSLRLRRETDTQYFGPGTRLTVL.

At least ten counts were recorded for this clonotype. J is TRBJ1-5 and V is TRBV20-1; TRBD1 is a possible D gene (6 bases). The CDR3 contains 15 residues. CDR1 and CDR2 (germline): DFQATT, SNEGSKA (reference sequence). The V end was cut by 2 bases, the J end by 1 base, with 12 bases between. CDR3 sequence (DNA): TGCAGTGCTAGATGGAATAGGGGGAGCAATCAGCCCCAGCATTTT. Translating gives CSARWNRGSNQPQHF.

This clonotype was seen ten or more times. The CDR3 DNA reads TGTGCCAGCAGCTTAGCGGGACACCAAGAGACCCAGTACTTC. Its translation is CASSLAGHQETQYF. J is TRBJ2-5 and V is TRBV7-2; tentatively, D is TRBD1 or TRBD2 (5 bases each). This CDR3 region has 14 residues. Deletions cut 0 bases from V and 0 bases from J, with 5 bases between. Germline V gene data show CDR1 as SGHTA and CDR2 as FQGNSA. The full variable domain, completed using reference TRBV7-2 and TRBJ2-5, is GAGVSQSPSNKVTEKGKDVELRCDPISGHTALYWYRQSLGQGLEFLIYFQGNSAPDKSGLPSDRFSAERTGGSVSTLTIQRTQQEDSAVYLCASSLAGHQETQYFGPGTRLLVL.

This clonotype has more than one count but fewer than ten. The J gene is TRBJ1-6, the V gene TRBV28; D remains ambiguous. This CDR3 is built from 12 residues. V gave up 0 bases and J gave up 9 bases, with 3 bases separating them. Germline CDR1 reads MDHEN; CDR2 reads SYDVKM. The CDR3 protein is CASSLWVSPLHF. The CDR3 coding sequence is TGTGCCAGCAGTTTATGGGTTTCACCCCTCCACTTT.

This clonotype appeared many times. The CDR3, as DNA: TGTGCCAGCAGCTTAATGGGGATTAACACTGAAGCTTTCTTT. Its translation: CASSLMGINTEAFF. The chain links TRBV7-2 to TRBJ1-1; D not certain. The ends were cut back, 2 bases at V and 2 bases at J, with 9 bases in the middle. The CDR3 has 14 amino acids. Germline CDR1 reads SGHTA; CDR2 reads FQGNSA.

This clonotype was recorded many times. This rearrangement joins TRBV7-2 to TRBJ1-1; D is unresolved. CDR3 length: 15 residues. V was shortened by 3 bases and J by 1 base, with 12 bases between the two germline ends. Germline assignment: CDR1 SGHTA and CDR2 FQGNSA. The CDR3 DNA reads TGTGCCAGCAGCTTCCCGGGTTGGGAGAACACTGAAGCTTTCTTT. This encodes CASSFPGWENTEAFF.

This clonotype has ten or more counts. CDR3 nucleotide sequence: TGTGCCAGCAGCCCCGGACGGAACACTGAAGCTTTCTTT. This encodes CASSPGRNTEAFF. The rearrangement joins TRBV7-2 to TRBJ1-1; D is unresolved. From germline, CDR1 is SGHTA and CDR2 FQGNSA. With 5 bases removed from V and 1 base from J, the gap between germline ends came to 8 bases. CDR3 size: 13 residues.

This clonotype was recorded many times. The CDR3 bases are TGTGCCAGTACGACACAGGCAACTAATGAAAAACTGTTTTTT. It encodes CASTTQATNEKLFF. The chain has TRBV19 and TRBJ1-4; tentative D call: TRBD1 (5 bases). This CDR3 is 14 amino acids long. The germline V gene encodes CDR1 LNHDA and CDR2 SQIVND (reference sequence). Trimming took 7 bases from V and 0 from J, leaving 9 bases between them.

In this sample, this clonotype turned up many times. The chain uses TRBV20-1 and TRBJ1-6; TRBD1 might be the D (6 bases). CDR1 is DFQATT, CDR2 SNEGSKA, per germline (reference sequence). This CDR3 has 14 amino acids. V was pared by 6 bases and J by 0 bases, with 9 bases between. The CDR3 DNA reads TGCAGTGCCAGGGGCAGCTCCTATAATTCACCCCTCCACTTT. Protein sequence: CSARGSSYNSPLHF.

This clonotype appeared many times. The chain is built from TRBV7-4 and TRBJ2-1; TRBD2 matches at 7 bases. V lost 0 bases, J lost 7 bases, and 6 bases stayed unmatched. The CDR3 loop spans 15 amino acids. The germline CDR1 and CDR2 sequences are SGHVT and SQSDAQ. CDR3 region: CASSLAGGPANEQFF. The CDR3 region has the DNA TGTGCCAGCAGCTTAGCGGGAGGGCCGGCAAATGAGCAGTTCTTC. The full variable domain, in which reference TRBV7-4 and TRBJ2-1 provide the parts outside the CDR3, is GAGVSQSPRYKVAKRGRDVALRCDSISGHVTLYWYRQTLGQGSEVLTYSQSDAQRDKSGRPSGRFSAERPERSVSTLKIQRTEQGDSAVYLCASSLAGGPANEQFFGPGTRLTVL.

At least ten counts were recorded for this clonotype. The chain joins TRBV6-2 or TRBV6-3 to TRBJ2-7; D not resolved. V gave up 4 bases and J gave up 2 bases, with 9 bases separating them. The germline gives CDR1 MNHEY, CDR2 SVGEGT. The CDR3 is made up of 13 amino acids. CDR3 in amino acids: CASSSGRTYEQYF. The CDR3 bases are TGTGCCAGCAGTTCCGGCCGTACCTACGAGCAGTACTTC.